This TCR beta chain was recovered during a study of blood T cell repertoires in COVID-19. Study as a whole: COVID-19 samples from acute and convalescent phases originated in the United States, Italy and Spain. T cells, B-cell-depleted T cells, or PBMCs provided the cDNA or gDNA that served as material.

The authors' processing: Counts of nucleated cells, estimated from reference gene primer amplification, were obtained. The table came from immunoSEQ multiplex PCR; TCRdb's copy has only in-frame clones and leaves some out. Clone size and the V and J calls come from that table; the DNA yielded D and trimming. The sample yields approximately 120,000 clones, 80% to 90% seen once. V was clipped by 6 bases and J by 6 bases, with 18 bases between them. This CDR3 has 15 amino acids. The germline V gene encodes CDR1 MDHEN and CDR2 SYDVKM. The clonotype was recovered from a human donor in a cohort sampled during active COVID-19. The chain carries TRBV28 and TRBJ2-1; TRBD2 is a possible D gene (7 bases). The sequenced sample consisted of peripheral blood. CDR3 sequence: CASSPPGEGINEQFF. CDR3 coding DNA: TGTGCCAGCAGCCCACCAGGGGAGGGCATCAATGAGCAGTTCTTC.